This T cell receptor (beta chain) comes out of a study of T-cell memory formation after mild COVID-19. General observations from the study: Memory sampled before infection contained some responding clones, suggesting cross-reactive memory joined. Still unconfirmed is whether the second-wave clones peaking on day 37 recognized SARS-CoV-2.

This CDR3 contains 13 residues. Germline V gives CDR1 SEHNR, CDR2 FQNEAQ (reference sequence). The germline V and J ends were trimmed by 5 bases and 1 base, with 8 bases remaining between them. As regards this clonotype: The target antigen is unknown.

TCRdb re-called the 5' RACE reads with MiXCR, one entry per CDR3 protein. Among over 300,000 distinct CDR3 sequences listed, 20% to 25% were seen once. The rearrangement links TRBV7-9 to TRBJ1-1, with D unclear. This clonotype was obtained from a young man who had mild COVID-19 (a few samples of this study predate the infection). Cell type and time point are not known. Sequencing was carried out using PBMCs or a T cell subset sorted from them (not recorded which). CDR3 region: CASSQTSNTEAFF. The CDR3 DNA follows: TGTGCCAGCAGCCAAACTTCGAACACTGAAGCTTTCTTT.